What follows are 21 T cell receptor beta chains derived from one specimen sequenced in a study of vaccination effects on CD4 cells after COVID-19. Sequencing in the ViraFEST assay came after antigen-specific CD4+ T cells had been expanded with viral peptide pools, which were used to stimulate PBMC. Culture proceeded for 10 days, and CD4+ T cells were then isolated. Two-dose vaccination with either BNT162b2 or mRNA-1273 was given to the participants. Their cognate antigens are unknown. The assay was immunoSEQ multiplex PCR, and TCRdb's table has in-frame clones only and misses some. The sample carries 20,000 to 30,000 clones, almost 70% recorded once. The source material was CD4+ T cells from PBMCs cultured with SARS-CoV-2 spike peptides, sampled after COVID-19 vaccination. These receptors were obtained from a human donor who received a COVID-19 vaccine.

The chain is built from TRBV4-2 and TRBJ1-2; TRBD1 agrees at 7 bases. CDR1 and CDR2 (germline): LGHNA, YNFKEQ. This CDR3 has 15 amino acids. V dropped 1 base and J dropped 2; count of bases not matched to a gene: 4. The CDR3 DNA sequence: TGTGCCAGCAGCCAAGGTGTGACAGGGAACTATGGCTACACCTTC. It codes for CASSQGVTGNYGYTF.

For the CDR3, the DNA is TGTGCCAGCAGCCCCACGTCCCGCGGGGCCCTTTGGGTTGAGCAGTTCTTC. Residues: CASSPTSRGALWVEQFF. The chain links TRBV7-8 to TRBJ2-1; perhaps TRBD2 as D (6 bases). In germline, CDR1 is SGHVS, CDR2 FQNEAQ. Trimming removed 5 bases from V and 9 bases from J, with 26 bases in between. The CDR3 runs to 17 residues.

The chain couples TRBV5-4 to TRBJ1-4; 7 positions agree with TRBD1. This CDR3 region has 18 residues. V dropped 3 bases and J dropped 0; count of bases not matched to a gene: 11. Germline CDR1 and CDR2: SGHNT and YYREEE (reference sequence). CDR3 residues: CASSSRDRTYSTNEKLFF. CDR3 DNA sequence: TGTGCCAGCAGCTCAAGGGACAGAACATACTCAACTAATGAAAAACTGTTTTTT.

The chain links TRBV2 to TRBJ1-1; 8 bases agree with TRBD1. The germline CDR1 and CDR2 sequences are SNHLY and FYNNEI. With V trimmed by 11 bases and J by 10 bases, 15 bases remained unmatched. CDR3 length: 13 residues. CDR3 DNA: TGTGCCGAAGGACAGGGATCAAGGTTTGGAGCTTTCTTT. Its translation: CAEGQGSRFGAFF.

The chain employs TRBV6-5 and TRBJ2-7; D possibly corresponds to TRBD2 (7 bases). The CDR3 runs to 14 residues. V shed 6 bases and J shed 4 bases, with 16 bases lying between them. The germline gives CDR1 MNHEY, CDR2 SVGAGI. The CDR3 bases are TGTGCCAGCAGAAGGGGGGAGGGGCGGTACGAGCAGTACTTC. Residues: CASRRGEGRYEQYF.

This chain uses TRBV3-1 (or the pseudogene TRBV3-2) with TRBJ2-1; D is possibly TRBD2 (5 bases). V was pared by 3 bases and J by 10 bases, with 13 bases between. The CDR3 runs to 13 residues. CDR1 is LGHDT and CDR2 is YNNKEL in the germline V gene (reference sequence). In nucleotides, the CDR3 is TGTGCCAGCAGCCAGAATGGCGGCGGGGAGCAGTTCTTC. Amino acids: CASSQNGGGEQFF.

This chain joins TRBV10-2 and TRBJ1-1, with TRBD1 identical over 11 bases. V lost 8 bases, J lost 3 bases, and 11 bases stayed unmatched. The V gene's germline CDR1 is WSHSY and CDR2 SAAADI. This CDR3 is 16 amino acids long. The CDR3 sequence is CASFSGQGERYTEAFF. CDR3 bases: TGCGCCAGCTTCTCGGGACAGGGGGAGAGGTACACTGAAGCTTTCTTT.

This chain links TRBV11-2 with TRBJ1-1; no clear D gene. The CDR3 sequence is 14 residues long. V was shortened by 7 bases and J by 4 bases, with 16 bases between the two germline ends. Per germline, CDR1 SGHAT and CDR2 FQNNGV. The CDR3 here is CASTYIVSSTEAFF. CDR3 coding DNA: TGTGCCAGCACCTATATAGTTAGTTCCACTGAAGCTTTCTTT.

This clone has more than one count but fewer than ten. This chain connects TRBV11-3 to TRBJ1-1; D perhaps matches TRBD1 (6 bases). The CDR3 spans 13 residues. Germline loops: CDR1 SGHNT, CDR2 YENEEA. V lost 5 bases and J 5 bases, leaving 12 bases between the germline ends. The CDR3 sequence is CASSRTERTEAFF. The DNA of the CDR3 is TGTGCCAGCAGCCGGACAGAGAGGACTGAAGCTTTCTTT.

This chain's CDR3 is CASWPASGWSRETQYF. The DNA for the CDR3 is TGTGCCAGCTGGCCAGCGTCGGGGTGGTCGAGGGAGACCCAGTACTTC. The chain couples TRBV6-4 to TRBJ2-5; TRBD2 is a possible D gene (5 bases). The CDR3 has 16 residues. CDR1 and CDR2 from the germline V gene are MRHNA and SNTAGT. V was pared by 8 bases and J by 5 bases, with 24 bases between.

The chain links TRBV6-5 to TRBJ1-2, with 7 bases lining up with TRBD1. CDR3 length: 15 amino acids. Unmatched junction bases numbered 5, after V lost 2 bases and J lost 2 bases. Per the germline V gene, CDR1 is MNHEY and CDR2 is SVGAGI. CDR3 bases: TGTGCCAGCAGTTACCTTAGACAGGGCAACTATGGCTACACCTTC. This codes for CASSYLRQGNYGYTF.

This rearrangement joins TRBV3-1 (or the pseudogene TRBV3-2) to TRBJ1-3; TRBD1 might be the D (5 bases). Germline values: CDR1 LGHDT, CDR2 YNNKEL (reference sequence). The CDR3 loop spans 19 amino acids. V dropped 4 bases and J dropped 1 base, with 23 bases sitting between them. The CDR3 DNA sequence: TGTGCCAGCAGCCCCTGGGGCCAAGGGCTTTCTTCTTCTGGAAACACCATATATTTT. It specifies CASSPWGQGLSSSGNTIYF.

V is TRBV7-2 and J is TRBJ2-2; 11 nucleotides agree with TRBD2. The germline gives CDR1 SGHTA, CDR2 FQGNSA. V lost 5 bases to trimming and J lost 5 bases; unmatched junction nucleotides: 13. This CDR3 has 18 amino acids. CDR3 nucleotides: TGTGCCAGCAGCACGCGTCTAGGACTAGCGGGTTATACCGGGGAGCTGTTTTTT. Amino acids: CASSTRLGLAGYTGELFF.

This chain links TRBV21-1 with TRBJ1-1. TRBV21-1 is described as a pseudogene. The CDR3 sequence is 13 residues long. The CDR3 reads CASSNLGESEAFF. CDR3 nucleotides: TGTGCCAGCAGCAATTTGGGGGAGTCTGAAGCTTTCTTT.

This clone was seen only a few times. The chain links TRBV30 to TRBJ1-5; D remains ambiguous. Germline assignment: CDR1 GTSNPN and CDR2 SVGIG (reference sequence). Trimming pared 8 bases from V and 3 bases from J, leaving 14 bases between. The CDR3 is made up of 13 amino acids. The CDR3 nucleotides are TGTGCCGCCGGGAGGCAGGACAATCAGCCCCAGCATTTT. Protein product: CAAGRQDNQPQHF.

The chain employs TRBV5-4 and TRBJ1-2, with D perhaps matching TRBD1 (5 bases). The CDR3 runs to 14 residues. CDR1 and CDR2 (germline): SGHNT, YYREEE (reference sequence). V lost 4 bases, J lost 1 base, and 11 bases lay in between. For the CDR3, the DNA is TGTGCCAGCAGCGCCAGACAGAATAACTATGGCTACACCTTC. This translates into CASSARQNNYGYTF.

This clone was counted a few times. DNA for the CDR3: TGTGCCAGCAGCCCGGGGGGGAGGGATTCACCCCTCCACTTT. It yields the protein CASSPGGRDSPLHF. The rearrangement uses TRBV7-9 and TRBJ1-6; D possibly corresponds to TRBD1 (5 bases). The CDR3 covers 14 residues. Germline CDR1 and CDR2: SEHNR and FQNEAQ (reference sequence). The V and J ends lost 5 bases and 8 bases respectively, with 13 bases between them.

The J gene is TRBJ1-2, the V gene TRBV30, with D perhaps TRBD1 (6 bases). The CDR3 is 14 amino acids. V shed 7 bases and J shed 1 base, with 16 bases lying between them. CDR1 and CDR2 from the germline V gene are GTSNPN and SVGIG (reference sequence). This CDR3 reads CASTGTHNNYGYTF. For the CDR3, the DNA is TGTGCCTCAACCGGGACACATAATAACTATGGCTACACCTTC.

This clone was seen only a few times. The chain has TRBV29-1 and TRBJ2-5; D unresolved. Trimming took 3 bases from V and 1 from J, leaving 6 bases between them. Germline assignment: CDR1 SQVTM and CDR2 ANQGSEA. The CDR3 extends over 12 amino acids. CDR3 DNA: TGCAGCGTTGAGGCGAGCCAAGAGACCCAGTACTTC. Its protein product is CSVEASQETQYF.

The rearrangement links TRBV11-2 to TRBJ2-4; D call uncertain. CDR1 and CDR2 (germline): SGHAT, FQNNGV. Deletions cut 5 bases from V and 6 bases from J, with 8 bases between. The CDR3 loop spans 12 amino acids. The DNA of the CDR3 is TGTGCCAGCAGCCTCGAAAGAAACATTCAGTACTTC. This codes for CASSLERNIQYF.

The J gene is TRBJ2-6, the V gene TRBV30; the match to TRBD1 covers 7 bases. CDR3 length: 17 residues. Trimming took 6 bases from V and 0 from J; bases not matched to a gene: 11. Per the germline V gene, CDR1 is GTSNPN and CDR2 is SVGIG (reference sequence). The CDR3 reads CACPTGRFGSGANVLTF. DNA of the CDR3: TGTGCCTGCCCGACAGGGCGGTTTGGCTCTGGGGCCAACGTCCTGACTTTC. The full variable domain, rest sourced from reference TRBV30 and TRBJ2-6, is SQTIHQWPATLVQPVGSPLSLECTVEGTSNPNLYWYRQAAGRGLQLLFYSVGIGQISSEVPQNLSASRPQDRQFILSSKKLLLSDSGFYLCACPTGRFGSGANVLTFGAGSRLTVL.